These 23 T cell receptor beta chains were sequenced from one sample in a study of blood T cell repertoires in COVID-19. Method: immunoSEQ multiplex PCR; TCRdb's copy keeps in-frame clones and lacks some. Here the sample spans about 230,000 clones, 70% to 90% being singletons. The specimen was peripheral blood. These receptors were obtained from a woman aged 18-35 years who had recovered from COVID-19.

The chain joins TRBV3-1 (or the pseudogene TRBV3-2) to TRBJ2-3; TRBD2 might be the D (5 bases). Germline V gene data show CDR1 as LGHDT and CDR2 as YNNKEL (reference sequence). CDR3 length equals 16 residues. The germline V and J ends were trimmed by 0 bases and 3 bases, with 13 bases remaining between them. In nucleotides, the CDR3 is TGTGCCAGCAGCCAAGACGCACGGGGATGGACAGATACGCAGTATTTT. Protein sequence: CASSQDARGWTDTQYF.

The chain is built from TRBV6-5 and TRBJ2-2; 9 nucleotides match TRBD2. Germline CDR1 MNHEY, CDR2 SVGAGI. V shed 2 bases and J 4 bases; nucleotides not matched to a gene: 5. This CDR3 contains 16 residues. This chain's CDR3 is CASSYGGLALTGELFF. CDR3 DNA: TGTGCCAGCAGTTACGGGGGACTAGCACTCACCGGGGAGCTGTTTTTT.

In DNA form, the CDR3 reads TGTGCCAGCAGCAAAGCTTACAGTTATAGCAATCAGCCCCAGCATTTT. This codes for CASSKAYSYSNQPQHF. V is TRBV21-1 and J is TRBJ1-5; the table's D call, TRBD1, was not checked against the DNA. TRBV21-1 is a documented pseudogene. The CDR3 sequence is 16 residues long.

The rearrangement uses TRBV11-3 and TRBJ2-3, with TRBD2 identical over 8 bases. V lost 4 bases and J lost 1; bases outside the gene matches: 10. Germline loops: CDR1 SGHNT, CDR2 YENEEA. The CDR3 length is 17 residues. CDR3 region: CASSWSGSKAGTDTQYF. CDR3 nucleotide sequence: TGTGCCAGCAGCTGGAGCGGGAGTAAAGCCGGCACAGATACGCAGTATTTT. The full variable domain, its missing parts supplied by reference TRBV11-3 and TRBJ2-3, is EAGVVQSPRYKIIEKKQPVAFWCNPISGHNTLYWYLQNLGQGPELLIRYENEEAVDDSQLPKDRFSAERLKGVDSTLKIQPAELGDSAVYLCASSWSGSKAGTDTQYFGPGTRLTVL.

This chain connects TRBV7-2 to TRBJ1-1; D is possibly TRBD1 (5 bases). The germline V gene has CDR1 SGHTA and CDR2 FQGNSA. The ends were cut back, 6 bases at V and 0 bases at J, with 8 bases in the middle. The CDR3 consists of 13 residues. CDR3 sequence: CASRRGMNTEAFF. The CDR3 DNA is TGTGCCAGCAGACGGGGGATGAACACTGAAGCTTTCTTT.

CDR3 in DNA: TGTGCCAGCAGCTCATCAAGGACATCCTCTGGAAACACCATATATTTT. It yields the protein CASSSSRTSSGNTIYF. The chain employs TRBV27 and TRBJ1-3; TRBD1 might be the D (5 bases). Trimming pared 6 bases from V and 0 bases from J, leaving 15 bases between. CDR3 length equals 16 residues. From germline, CDR1 is MNHEY and CDR2 SMNVEV (reference sequence).

The rearrangement uses TRBV2 and TRBJ2-7, with D possibly being TRBD2 (6 bases). CDR1 is SNHLY, CDR2 FYNNEI, per germline. Between the trimmed V and J ends, which lost 8 bases and 2 bases, there was a span of 13 bases. The CDR3 consists of 13 residues. The CDR3: CASGWGEAYEQYF. DNA of the CDR3: TGTGCCAGCGGGTGGGGGGAAGCCTACGAGCAGTACTTC.

The gene calls are TRBV3-1 (or the pseudogene TRBV3-2) and TRBJ2-3, with 7 bases aligning to TRBD2. J lost 3 bases, V lost 1 base, and 10 bases had no gene match. Germline V gives CDR1 LGHDT, CDR2 YNNKEL (reference sequence). The CDR3 has 17 amino acids. The chain's CDR3 is CASSQVLASGETDTQYF. CDR3 coding DNA: TGTGCCAGCAGCCAAGTACTGGCTAGCGGAGAGACAGATACGCAGTATTTT.

The J gene is TRBJ1-5, the V gene TRBV6-2 or TRBV6-3; D is perhaps TRBD1 (6 bases). V lost 0 bases, J lost 6 bases, and 15 bases lay in between. CDR3 length equals 16 residues. The germline V gene has CDR1 MNHEY and CDR2 SVGEGT. The CDR3 loop reads CASSYSSRGSSQPQHF. CDR3 in DNA: TGTGCCAGCAGTTACTCCTCCAGGGGAAGTAGTCAGCCCCAGCATTTT.

The CDR3 is CASSSTGYQETQYF. DNA for the CDR3: TGTGCCAGCAGCTCCACAGGGTACCAAGAGACCCAGTACTTC. The J gene is TRBJ2-5, the V gene TRBV7-7; D may be TRBD1 (6 bases). CDR1 SSHAT and CDR2 FNYEAQ come from the germline V gene (reference sequence). Trimming took 4 bases from V and 0 from J, leaving 9 bases between them. The CDR3 has 14 amino acids. The complete variable domain, with remaining parts taken from reference TRBV7-7 and TRBJ2-5, reads GAGVSQSPRYKVTKRGQDVTLRCDPISSHATLYWYQQALGQGPEFLTYFNYEAQPDKSGLPSDRFSAERPEGSISTLTIQRTEQRDSAMYRCASSSTGYQETQYFGPGTRLLVL.

This clone has just a few counts. This chain uses TRBV5-6 with TRBJ1-6; 9 positions agree with TRBD1. Germline V gene lookup returns CDR1 SGHDT and CDR2 YYEEEE. CDR3 length: 14 amino acids. J gave up 14 bases and V 5 bases, and 11 bases lay outside the gene matches. The CDR3, as DNA: TGTGCCAGCAGTGTCGGGACAGGGCTCCCTTCCCTCCACTTT. Amino acid sequence: CASSVGTGLPSLHF. The entire variable domain, with the rest obtained from reference TRBV5-6 and TRBJ1-6, is as follows: DAGVTQSPTHLIKTRGQQVTLRCSPKSGHDTVSWYQQALGQGPQFIFQYYEEEERQRGNFPDRFSGHQFPNYSSELNVNALLLGDSALYLCASSVGTGLPSLHFGNGTRLTVT.

This clone was detected once. This chain connects TRBV6-1 to TRBJ2-3; D is uncertain. Germline V gene sequence: CDR1 MNHNS, CDR2 SASEGT. The CDR3 has 14 residues. V lost 3 bases and J lost 4, with 11 bases in between. CDR3 DNA: TGTGCCAGCAGTGACACGCTAGTTTCAGATACGCAGTATTTT. Translated, it gives CASSDTLVSDTQYF.

The gene calls are TRBV19 and TRBJ1-6; D perhaps matches TRBD1 (6 bases). From germline, CDR1 is LNHDA and CDR2 SQIVND (reference sequence). The V gene lost 4 bases and the J gene lost 6 bases, with 19 bases spanning the gap. The CDR3 loop spans 17 amino acids. CDR3 amino acids: CASSTGGVGAGNSPLHF. The CDR3 coding sequence is TGTGCCAGTAGTACCGGTGGTGTGGGGGCTGGTAATTCACCCCTCCACTTT.

J is TRBJ2-5 and V is TRBV21-1; the table assigns TRBD2, which was not confirmed against the DNA. TRBV21-1 has pseudogene status. This CDR3 spans 14 amino acids. The CDR3 loop reads CASSQGGVQETQYF. CDR3 DNA sequence: TGTGCCAGCAGTCAAGGGGGGGTTCAAGAGACCCAGTACTTC.

The V call is TRBV5-6, the J call TRBJ1-5, with 9 bases matching TRBD1. Per germline, CDR1 SGHDT and CDR2 YYEEEE. Losses at the gene ends were 5 bases for V and 9 bases for J; bases not matched to a gene: 9. The CDR3 loop spans 14 amino acids. The CDR3 bases are TGTGCCAGCAGTTCAGGACAGGGGTTGGGGCCCCAGCATTTT. Translated, it gives CASSSGQGLGPQHF.

The gene calls are TRBV30 and TRBJ2-3, with D maybe TRBD1 (6 bases). The CDR3 covers 14 residues. V dropped 3 bases and J dropped 2 bases, with 12 bases sitting between them. Germline V gene lookup returns CDR1 GTSNPN and CDR2 SVGIG (reference sequence). CDR3 loop: CAWSLGGSTDTQYF. The CDR3 DNA reads TGTGCCTGGAGCTTAGGGGGATCCACAGATACGCAGTATTTT.

This chain joins TRBV5-6 and TRBJ2-6; tentative D call: TRBD2 (5 bases). Germline CDR1 reads SGHDT; CDR2 reads YYEEEE. The CDR3 length is 15 residues. Trimming left V 4 bases short and J 1 base short, with 9 bases between. CDR3 sequence (DNA): TGTGCCAGCAGCGCAGGACTTTCTGGGGCCAACGTCCTGACTTTC. Amino acids: CASSAGLSGANVLTF.

This chain joins TRBV18 and TRBJ2-3; D unresolved. Trimming pared 2 bases from V and 1 base from J, leaving 10 bases between. There are 15 residues in the CDR3. Germline CDR1 and CDR2: KGHSH and LQKENI. In DNA, the CDR3 is TGTGCCAGCTCACCAAGGTCGGCGGGCACAGATACGCAGTATTTT. The encoded protein is CASSPRSAGTDTQYF. The full variable domain, with the rest looked up from reference TRBV18 and TRBJ2-3, is NAGVMQNPRHLVRRRGQEARLRCSPMKGHSHVYWYRQLPEEGLKFMVYLQKENIIDESGMPKERFSAEFPKEGPSILRIQQVVRGDSAAYFCASSPRSAGTDTQYFGPGTRLTVL.

The chain carries TRBV7-2 and TRBJ1-5, with TRBD1 identical over 10 bases. There are 15 residues in the CDR3. Per germline, CDR1 SGHTA and CDR2 FQGNSA. V trimming: 6 bases; J trimming: 6 bases; junction bases outside the gene matches: 8. CDR3 in amino acids: CASSWGTGEGQPQHF. CDR3 DNA: TGTGCCAGCAGTTGGGGGACAGGGGAAGGTCAGCCCCAGCATTTT.

As concerns this clone: A junction boundary mismatches the germline segment, possibly from a read error. The chain joins TRBV6-5 to TRBJ2-7, with D hard to call. CDR1 is MNHEY and CDR2 is SVGAGI in the germline V gene. This CDR3 has 13 amino acids. The CDR3 loop reads CASSYSGSSEQYF. CDR3 DNA: TGTGCCAGCAGTTACTCGGGCTCCTCCGAGCAGTACTTC.

This chain uses TRBV7-2 with TRBJ2-1; 9 bases fit TRBD1. V was pared by 5 bases and J by 3 bases, with 5 bases of the junction left unmatched. This CDR3 region has 15 residues. Per germline, CDR1 SGHTA and CDR2 FQGNSA. This CDR3 reads CASSPTGGGYNEQFF. CDR3 DNA: TGTGCCAGCAGCCCAACAGGGGGCGGCTACAATGAGCAGTTCTTC.

J is TRBJ2-7 and V is TRBV4-2, with unresolved D. This CDR3 has 17 residues. Trimming took 4 bases from V and 2 from J, leaving 21 bases between them. CDR1 is LGHNA and CDR2 is YNFKEQ in the germline V gene. The CDR3 nucleotides are TGTGCCAGCAGCCCCATGGTGGGTAATGGGCAGGCCTACGAGCAGTACTTC. Its protein product is CASSPMVGNGQAYEQYF.

The chain joins TRBV5-1 to TRBJ2-7; the match to TRBD2 covers 9 bases. CDR3 size: 14 residues. Germline loops: CDR1 SGHRS, CDR2 YFSETQ. Trimming removed 4 bases from V and 0 bases from J; junction bases left unmatched: 2. Here the CDR3 reads CASSLSGSSYEQYF. CDR3 sequence (DNA): TGCGCCAGCAGCCTTAGCGGGAGCTCCTACGAGCAGTACTTC.